These T cell receptor beta chains were read from a single sample in a study of control samples from healthy donors and cancer patients. Only in-frame clones appear in the TCRdb table, and some are missing; sequencing was by immunoSEQ multiplex PCR. There are approximately 68,000 clones in the sample; approximately 83% occur only once, and 15% to 19% lies in the top ten. The sample taken for sequencing was blood. These receptors were collected from a man in his sixties in good health. Each CDR3 is given without its conserved first and last residue. The D gene is left open where the match is weak.

V	J	D	CDR3
TRBV12-3/TRBV12-4	TRBJ2-7	.	ASSLRGVYEQY
TRBV7-3	TRBJ2-3	.	ASSPGGPPDTQY
TRBV5-1	TRBJ2-7	TRBD1	ASSYEGAGYEQY
TRBV27	TRBJ2-1	TRBD2	ASSLSGTSGSYEQF
TRBV4-3	TRBJ2-1	.	ASSLSGASDDEQF
TRBV6-2/TRBV6-3	TRBJ2-7	TRBD2	ASSAGTSGRQY
TRBV15	TRBJ2-2	TRBD1	ATSRDRDRVTGELF
TRBV12-2	TRBJ2-5	.	ATTWVRETQY
TRBV9	TRBJ2-3	.	ASSVGGGDTQY
TRBV4-1	TRBJ1-1	.	ASSRIGNTEAF
TRBV11-2	TRBJ2-7	TRBD1	ASSLTTTQGSLPYEQY
TRBV4-1	TRBJ2-5	.	ASSQEGPLGTQY
TRBV7-2	TRBJ1-1	.	ASSSLQILNTEAF
TRBV5-5	TRBJ2-7	.	ASSLDGVLGEQY
TRBV19	TRBJ2-7	TRBD2	APYPASGRHEQY
TRBV29-1	TRBJ1-2	.	SVEVSNSYGYT
TRBV19	TRBJ2-3	.	ASRPTALSTDTQY
TRBV20-1	TRBJ2-3	.	SSGLTDTQY
TRBV18	TRBJ2-1	TRBD2	ASSRGLAGDEQF
TRBV18	TRBJ1-6	.	ASSPGTGGSSPLH
TRBV9	TRBJ2-3	TRBD2	ASSVAGGSTDTQY
TRBV27	TRBJ1-2	.	ASSLSGTYGYT
TRBV27	TRBJ1-1	.	ASGRDTEAF
TRBV7-9	TRBJ2-5	.	ASSPGRVGETQY
TRBV7-8	TRBJ2-5	TRBD2	ASSHPGLAQAQY
TRBV7-3	TRBJ2-3	TRBD2	ASSTQTSGRNTDTQY
TRBV7-9	TRBJ2-2	TRBD2	ASSLPRRLAGGTGELF
TRBV5-5	TRBJ1-4	TRBD1	ASSLTDRVDEKLF
TRBV9	TRBJ1-4	TRBD1	ASSEPGQGSEKLF
TRBV28	TRBJ1-2	.	ASSLGGSGYT
TRBV18	TRBJ2-7	TRBD1	ASSPYGQGTYEQY
TRBV29-1	TRBJ1-3	.	SVENNSGNTIY
TRBV7-9	TRBJ2-5	TRBD2	ASIGLATQETQY
TRBV27	TRBJ2-5	.	ASSPTLSMETQY